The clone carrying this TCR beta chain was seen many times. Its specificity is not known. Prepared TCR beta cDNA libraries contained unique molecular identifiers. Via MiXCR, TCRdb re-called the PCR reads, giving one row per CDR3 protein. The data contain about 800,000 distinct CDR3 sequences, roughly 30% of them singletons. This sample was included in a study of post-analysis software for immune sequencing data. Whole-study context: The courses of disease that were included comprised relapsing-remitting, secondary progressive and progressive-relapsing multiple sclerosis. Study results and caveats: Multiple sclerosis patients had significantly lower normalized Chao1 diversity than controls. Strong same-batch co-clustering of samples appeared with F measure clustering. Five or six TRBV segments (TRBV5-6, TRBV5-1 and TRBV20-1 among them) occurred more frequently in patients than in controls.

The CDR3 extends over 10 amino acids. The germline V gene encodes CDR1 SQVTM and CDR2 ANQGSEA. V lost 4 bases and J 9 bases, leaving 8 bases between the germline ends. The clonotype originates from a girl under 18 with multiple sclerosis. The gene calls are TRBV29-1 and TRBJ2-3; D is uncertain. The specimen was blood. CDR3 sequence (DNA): TGCAGCGTTGGGGTAGTCACGCAGTATTTT. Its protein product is CSVGVVTQYF.